Presented here are 30 T cell receptor beta chains from one specimen sequenced in a study of vaccination and CD4 T cells after COVID-19. The treatment denotes: roughly 10-day PBMC culture with coronavirus spike peptide pools or control peptides (ViraFEST assay). Their recognized antigens are unknown. Cultured CD4+ T-cell DNA underwent Oncomine TCR Beta short-read sequencing. One entry per CDR3 protein, called by TCRdb with MiXCR from the PCR reads. The repertoire holds about 10,000 distinct CDR3 sequences, with approximately 41% as singletons. The sample consisted of CD4+ T cells from blood, cultured in vitro. Source of these receptors: a human donor who had recovered from COVID-19.

This chain links TRBV2 with TRBJ2-5, with D tentatively TRBD2 (5 bases). Trimming cost V 5 bases and J 1 base, with 11 bases left between them. The CDR3 length is 14 residues. Germline values: CDR1 SNHLY, CDR2 FYNNEI. For the CDR3, the DNA is TGTGCCAGCAGTTGGGAGACTCGCCAAGAGACCCAGTACTTC. Translating gives CASSWETRQETQYF.

The chain recombines TRBV7-9 with TRBJ1-3; D possibly corresponds to TRBD1 (6 bases). The CDR3 is 13 residues long. Trimming pared 4 bases from V and 7 bases from J, leaving 11 bases between. Per the germline V gene, CDR1 is SEHNR and CDR2 is FQNEAQ (reference sequence). CDR3 protein: CASSSQGWNTIYF. The CDR3 region has the DNA TGTGCCAGCAGCTCACAGGGATGGAACACCATATATTTT.

The rearrangement joins TRBV2 to TRBJ2-2; D is possibly TRBD1 (5 bases). This CDR3 region has 16 residues. Trimming cost V 2 bases and J 5 bases, with 15 bases left between them. Germline-derived CDR1 and CDR2 are SNHLY and FYNNEI. CDR3 coding DNA: TGTGCCAGCAGTGAATTGGCGGCAGGGCGGACCGGGGAGCTGTTTTTT. Its translation: CASSELAAGRTGELFF.

This clonotype was found a few times. This chain links TRBV5-4 with TRBJ2-7; 7 positions agree with TRBD2. CDR1 SGHNT and CDR2 YYREEE come from the germline V gene (reference sequence). The length of the CDR3 is 14 residues. V shed 1 base and J 3 bases; nucleotides not matched to a gene: 4. The CDR3: CASSLLGGSYEQYF. In nucleotides, the CDR3 is TGTGCCAGCAGCTTGTTGGGAGGGAGCTACGAGCAGTACTTC.

This clonotype was seen a few times. The rearrangement uses TRBV10-3 and TRBJ2-1; TRBD2 aligns across 13 bases. The CDR3 runs to 15 residues. The trim removed 4 bases at V and 6 bases at J, leaving 3 bases unmatched. Germline V gives CDR1 ENHRY, CDR2 SYGVKD. The CDR3 spells CAISVTSGGVNEQFF. Here the CDR3 DNA reads TGTGCCATCAGTGTTACTAGCGGGGGGGTCAATGAGCAGTTCTTC.

The V gene is TRBV20-1, the J gene TRBJ2-5, with 8 bases aligning to TRBD1. The CDR3 spans 16 residues. CDR1 and CDR2 from the germline V gene are DFQATT and SNEGSKA (reference sequence). The ends lost 0 bases at V and 2 bases at J; junction bases unmatched: 8. Here the CDR3 reads CSARDISGQVQETQYF. DNA of the CDR3: TGCAGTGCTAGAGATATCTCGGGACAGGTACAAGAGACCCAGTACTTC.

The chain is built from TRBV19 and TRBJ1-5; a possible D gene is TRBD1 (5 bases). Germline CDR1 and CDR2: LNHDA and SQIVND (reference sequence). V lost 5 bases, J lost 5 bases, and 19 bases lay in between. The CDR3 is 16 residues long. In nucleotides, the CDR3 is TGTGCCAGTAGTGTCGCCGGGACCTCGAATCATCAGCCCCAGCATTTT. Residues: CASSVAGTSNHQPQHF.

V usage is TRBV6-1 and J usage is TRBJ1-4; no reliable D call. There are 16 residues in the CDR3. The V end lost 7 bases, the J end lost 1 base, and 16 bases lay between the germline ends. Looked up from germline, CDR1 is MNHNS and CDR2 is SASEGT. CDR3 coding DNA: TGTGCCAGCAAGTTAACGGGGAGGCAAACTAATGAAAAACTGTTTTTT. It is translated as CASKLTGRQTNEKLFF.

This chain uses TRBV7-2 with TRBJ2-1; the D is unclear. Germline V gene lookup returns CDR1 SGHTA and CDR2 FQGNSA. The CDR3 has 14 residues. Deletions cut 3 bases from V and 6 bases from J, with 12 bases between. CDR3 in amino acids: CASSFILRANEQFF. The CDR3 nucleotides read TGTGCCAGCAGCTTTATCTTACGGGCCAATGAGCAGTTCTTC. Filled out from reference TRBV7-2 and TRBJ2-1, the complete variable domain reads GAGVSQSPSNKVTEKGKDVELRCDPISGHTALYWYRQSLGQGLEFLIYFQGNSAPDKSGLPSDRFSAERTGGSVSTLTIQRTQQEDSAVYLCASSFILRANEQFFGPGTRLTVL.

This clonotype has just one count. The V call is TRBV28, the J call TRBJ1-2; D unclear. This CDR3 is built from 18 residues. In germline, CDR1 is MDHEN, CDR2 SYDVKM. Trimming removed 2 bases at V and 1 base at J, with 20 bases between. The DNA of the CDR3 is TGTGCCAGCAGTTTAAGTTCGGGCCACATAGGATTTAACTATGGCTACACCTTC. Residues: CASSLSSGHIGFNYGYTF.

V usage is TRBV27 and J usage is TRBJ2-3; 12 bases are shared with TRBD2. The CDR3 is 20 residues long. The junction had 20 bases not matched to a gene; V was cut back by 5 bases and J by 5 bases. Germline lookup yields CDR1 MNHEY and CDR2 SMNVEV (reference sequence). CDR3 DNA sequence: TGTGCCAGCAGTCCCAGACCACGGACTAGCGGGACCCCATCGGGAGATACGCAGTATTTT. Translation: CASSPRPRTSGTPSGDTQYF.

The chain joins TRBV28 to TRBJ2-5, with 8 positions matching TRBD1. Germline CDR1 MDHEN, CDR2 SYDVKM. The trim removed 5 bases at V and 3 bases at J, leaving 8 bases unmatched. The CDR3 has 15 amino acids. The CDR3 sequence: CASSPPDRGKETQYF. CDR3 bases: TGTGCCAGCAGTCCTCCTGACAGGGGAAAAGAGACCCAGTACTTC.

The chain uses TRBV5-1 and TRBJ1-1; D is unresolved. The V gene lost 4 bases and the J gene lost 1 base, with 8 bases spanning the gap. The CDR3 runs 13 residues. Germline lookup yields CDR1 SGHRS and CDR2 YFSETQ. The CDR3 DNA reads TGCGCCAGCAGCGCCCGGGAGAACACTGAAGCTTTCTTT. Its translation is CASSARENTEAFF.

The V call is TRBV6-2 or TRBV6-3, the J call TRBJ1-6; TRBD1 aligns across 9 bases. In germline, CDR1 is MNHEY, CDR2 SVGEGT. The CDR3 totals 15 residues. V shed 4 bases and J 15 bases; nucleotides not matched to a gene: 13. CDR3 coding DNA: TGTGCCAGCAGTTCCCCGGGACAGGGACCTATTGGCCTCCACTTT. Amino acid sequence: CASSSPGQGPIGLHF.

This chain connects TRBV12-3 or TRBV12-4 to TRBJ2-3, with 8 bases aligning to TRBD2. The junction had 11 bases not matched to a gene; V was cut back by 7 bases and J by 5 bases. The CDR3 sequence is 15 residues long. The CDR3 region has the DNA TGTGCCAGCACCCGGGGGCGGGGGGACGGAGATACGCAGTATTTT. Its translation: CASTRGRGDGDTQYF.

J is TRBJ2-2 and V is TRBV6-1; D possibly corresponds to TRBD2 (5 bases). The CDR3 is 15 residues long. Looked up from germline, CDR1 is MNHNS and CDR2 is SASEGT. V was pared by 2 bases and J by 0 bases, with 7 bases between. The CDR3 nucleotides read TGTGCCAGCAGTGAACTAGCAGCGAACACCGGGGAGCTGTTTTTT. This codes for CASSELAANTGELFF.

This clonotype was picked up a small number of times. J is TRBJ1-2 and V is TRBV19, with a weak D call TRBD1 (6 bases). The CDR3 totals 16 residues. V was clipped by 6 bases and J by 7 bases, with 24 bases between them. The germline V gene has CDR1 LNHDA and CDR2 SQIVND (reference sequence). CDR3 DNA sequence: TGTGCCAGTAGCTCCTCCTCGACAGGCTTTGGAGGTGGCTACACCTTC. As protein: CASSSSSTGFGGGYTF.

The chain combines TRBV10-3 with TRBJ1-6, with D possibly matching TRBD1 (5 bases). V lost 5 bases and J 10 bases, leaving 18 bases between the germline ends. The CDR3 contains 15 residues. The germline V gene has CDR1 ENHRY and CDR2 SYGVKD. CDR3 in DNA: TGTGCCATCAGTCGGACCCGACAGCGGGAATCACCCCTCCACTTT. Protein sequence: CAISRTRQRESPLHF.

This clonotype was seen more than once but under ten times. The chain is built from TRBV6-1 and TRBJ1-5, with 9 bases that match TRBD1. The CDR3 extends over 14 amino acids. J lost 7 bases, V lost 5 bases, and 6 bases had no gene match. Germline values: CDR1 MNHNS, CDR2 SASEGT. The CDR3 nucleotides are TGTGCCAGCAGTAAACAGGGGGCACAGCAGCCCCAGCATTTT. Its protein product is CASSKQGAQQPQHF.

The CDR3 DNA reads TGTGCCAGCAGCTTGGCGGGGTCTCAAGGCTACACCTTC. This codes for CASSLAGSQGYTF. This rearrangement joins TRBV7-9 to TRBJ1-2; D uncertain. Trimming left V 3 bases short and J 8 bases short, with 13 bases between. The CDR3 is made up of 13 amino acids. Germline V gene sequence: CDR1 SEHNR, CDR2 FQNEAQ (reference sequence).

The table lists this clonotype with a few counts. The J gene is TRBJ2-1, the V gene TRBV7-9, with D maybe TRBD2 (5 bases). This CDR3 spans 14 amino acids. V was shortened by 10 bases and J by 5 bases, with 18 bases between the two germline ends. Germline lookup yields CDR1 SEHNR and CDR2 FQNEAQ (reference sequence). The CDR3 spells CATTRRENDNEQFF. CDR3 in DNA: TGTGCCACCACCAGAAGGGAGAATGACAATGAGCAGTTCTTC. Full variable domain (missing parts from reference TRBV7-9 and TRBJ2-1): DTGVSQNPRHKITKRGQNVTFRCDPISEHNRLYWYRQTLGQGPEFLTYFQNEAQLEKSRLLSDRFSAERPKGSFSTLEIQRTEQGDSAMYLCATTRRENDNEQFFGPGTRLTVL.

This clonotype was seen more than once but under ten times. The V call is TRBV18, the J call TRBJ1-2; TRBD1 might be the D (5 bases). Looked up from germline, CDR1 is KGHSH and CDR2 is LQKENI. This CDR3 has 14 residues. Trimming removed 2 bases at V and 3 bases at J, with 10 bases between. The CDR3 nucleotides are TGTGCCAGCTCACCAGTTGTAGGGGACTATGGCTACACCTTC. Translating gives CASSPVVGDYGYTF.

The chain combines TRBV5-1 with TRBJ1-2, with 7 bases aligning to TRBD1. Trimming removed 2 bases from V and 3 bases from J; junction bases left unmatched: 4. The CDR3 spans 14 residues. Germline values: CDR1 SGHRS, CDR2 YFSETQ. DNA for the CDR3: TGCGCCAGCAGCTTTACCGGGACAGACTATGGCTACACCTTC. Its translation is CASSFTGTDYGYTF.

The chain has TRBV6-1 and TRBJ2-1; D perhaps matches TRBD1 (5 bases). This CDR3 has 11 residues. Germline V gene lookup returns CDR1 MNHNS and CDR2 SASEGT. Deletions cut 8 bases from V and 12 bases from J, with 14 bases between. The CDR3 DNA is TGTGCCAGCGGCCAGGTTCAGGGGCAGTTCTTC. It specifies CASGQVQGQFF.

This clonotype is labeled medium-sized. J is TRBJ2-5 and V is TRBV4-1, with 13 bases aligning to TRBD2. Germline CDR1 MGHRA, CDR2 YSYEKL. This CDR3 contains 15 residues. V lost 6 bases to trimming and J lost 3 bases; unmatched junction nucleotides: 4. CDR3 region: CASRRGLAGEETQYF. The CDR3 bases are TGCGCCAGCAGAAGAGGACTAGCGGGGGAAGAGACCCAGTACTTC.

V usage is TRBV6-2 or TRBV6-3 and J usage is TRBJ1-2, with a tentative D call TRBD1 (5 bases). CDR3 length equals 19 residues. Germline V gene sequence: CDR1 MNHEY, CDR2 SVGEGT. V was clipped by 4 bases and J by 1 base, with 25 bases between them. CDR3 in amino acids: CASSFVNRLGAHINYGYTF. In DNA, the CDR3 is TGTGCCAGCAGTTTTGTAAATCGGTTAGGGGCCCACATTAACTATGGCTACACCTTC.

This chain connects TRBV19 to TRBJ2-1; 13 bases match TRBD2. Germline V gene lookup returns CDR1 LNHDA and CDR2 SQIVND (reference sequence). This CDR3 has 15 amino acids. V lost 8 bases and J lost 3; bases outside the gene matches: 4. Here the CDR3 DNA reads TGTGCCAGTCGGACTAGCGGGAGAGGCTACAATGAGCAGTTCTTC. It codes for CASRTSGRGYNEQFF.

The chain recombines TRBV2 with TRBJ2-3; 8 bases agree with TRBD2. Germline CDR1 and CDR2: SNHLY and FYNNEI. The junction had 10 bases not matched to a gene; V was cut back by 4 bases and J by 4 bases. There are 16 residues in the CDR3. In DNA, the CDR3 is TGTGCCAGCAGTGTCACATCTCGGGGGGGGGCAGATACGCAGTATTTT. Protein: CASSVTSRGGADTQYF.

The rearrangement joins TRBV14 to TRBJ1-6; no clear D. Germline assignment: CDR1 SGHDN and CDR2 FVKESK. This CDR3 has 15 residues. The germline V and J ends were trimmed by 1 base and 3 bases, with 7 bases remaining between them. CDR3 DNA sequence: TGTGCCAGCAGCCAAGTTGGAGACTATAATTCACCCCTCCACTTT. Its translation is CASSQVGDYNSPLHF.

This clonotype was seen only a few times. This chain links TRBV24-1 with TRBJ2-3, with 8 bases matching TRBD2. The CDR3 covers 15 residues. The germline CDR1 and CDR2 sequences are KGHDR and SFDVKD. Trimming at V came to 5 bases and at J to 0 bases, leaving 3 bases not matched to a gene. The chain's CDR3 is CATSVTGGSTDTQYF. CDR3 DNA: TGTGCCACCAGTGTTACGGGGGGGAGCACAGATACGCAGTATTTT.